Shown below are 28 T cell receptor beta chains from a single sample sequenced in a study of cytomegalovirus exposure and HLA in healthy donors. PCR primers comprised 60 Vbeta and 13 Jbeta primers. Sequencing was performed with immunoSEQ multiplex PCR; in TCRdb, only in-frame clones are kept and a portion is missing. The data contain 110,000 or so clones, 55% to 75% of them seen just once; the ten biggest clones take up 5.4%. The source material was PBMCs. The receptors were sampled from a woman in her seventies in good health and CMV-seropositive.

The V call is TRBV7-9, the J call TRBJ1-1; TRBD1 matches 7 bases. J was trimmed by 1 base and V by 0 bases; bases with no gene match: 2. The CDR3 consists of 15 residues. Germline CDR1 reads SEHNR; CDR2 reads FQNEAQ (reference sequence). The CDR3 spells CASSLAQGGNTEAFF. In nucleotides, the CDR3 is TGTGCCAGCAGCTTAGCTCAGGGGGGGAACACTGAAGCTTTCTTT.

The chain joins TRBV4-1 to TRBJ1-1; the match to TRBD1 covers 8 bases. This CDR3 contains 13 residues. Germline values: CDR1 MGHRA, CDR2 YSYEKL. J gave up 3 bases and V 10 bases, and 7 bases lay outside the gene matches. CDR3 region: CATGRGPDTEAFF. For the CDR3, the DNA is TGCGCCACGGGCAGGGGGCCGGACACTGAAGCTTTCTTT.

This chain connects TRBV19 to TRBJ1-2, with a possible D match to TRBD1 (5 bases). Trimming cost V 5 bases and J 8 bases, with 15 bases left between them. The germline gives CDR1 LNHDA, CDR2 SQIVND (reference sequence). The CDR3 length is 13 residues. The CDR3 DNA sequence: TGTGCCAGTAGTTTCGGACACGTGGTAGGCTACACCTTC. Protein product: CASSFGHVVGYTF.

CDR3 bases: TGCGCCAGCAGCTTTGGTTCACAGGAAAGTATCTATGGCTACACCTTC. Translation gives CASSFGSQESIYGYTF. This chain uses TRBV5-1 with TRBJ1-2, with TRBD1 as a possible D gene (5 bases). Germline CDR1 SGHRS, CDR2 YFSETQ. V shed 2 bases and J shed 4 bases, with 18 bases lying between them. This CDR3 contains 16 residues.

This chain joins TRBV2 and TRBJ2-2; 7 bases agree with TRBD1. The CDR3 is made up of 15 amino acids. Germline V lookup: CDR1 SNHLY, CDR2 FYNNEI. Trimming removed 0 bases from V and 8 bases from J; junction bases left unmatched: 6. CDR3: CASSEAQTGWGELFF. For the CDR3, the DNA is TGTGCCAGCAGTGAAGCCCAGACAGGGTGGGGGGAGCTGTTTTTT.

The CDR3 region has the DNA TGTGCCAGCAGCTTATATGGACAGGGGAGAGGGAATGAGCAGTTCTTC. Translation gives CASSLYGQGRGNEQFF. The chain carries TRBV11-2 and TRBJ2-1, with 9 bases that match TRBD1. With 2 bases clipped from V and 7 bases from J, the junction kept 9 bases outside the gene matches. Per germline, CDR1 SGHAT and CDR2 FQNNGV. CDR3 length: 16 residues.

The V call is TRBV19, the J call TRBJ1-2, with D perhaps matching TRBD1 (6 bases). In germline, CDR1 is LNHDA, CDR2 SQIVND (reference sequence). The CDR3 sequence is 15 residues long. Trimming pared 3 bases from V and 10 bases from J, leaving 21 bases between. CDR3: CASSIHQGTLKDYTF. CDR3 in DNA: TGTGCCAGTAGTATCCACCAAGGGACACTGAAGGACTACACCTTC.

The CDR3 DNA reads TGTGCCAGCAGCTTGGGGGGGGCGCGGGGTCTGACTGAAGCTTTCTTT. This sequence encodes CASSLGGARGLTEAFF. The genes are TRBV7-9 and TRBJ1-1; a weak D match, TRBD1 (6 bases). CDR1 and CDR2 (germline): SEHNR, FQNEAQ (reference sequence). V lost 3 bases, J lost 5 bases, and 19 bases lay in between. This CDR3 contains 16 residues.

This chain links TRBV10-3 with TRBJ2-3; possibly TRBD1 for D (6 bases). The CDR3 is made up of 12 amino acids. Germline V gene lookup returns CDR1 ENHRY and CDR2 SYGVKD. V gave up 10 bases and J gave up 5 bases, with 13 bases separating them. CDR3 sequence (DNA): TGTGCCACCCGGTCAGGGGAAGATACGCAGTATTTT. Its translation is CATRSGEDTQYF.

Comment on this clone: Here the CDR3 omits its conserved ending phenylalanine or tryptophan, so a read error is the likely source. The chain is built from TRBV29-1 and TRBJ1-1, with D possibly TRBD1 on 5 matching bases. This CDR3 is built from 13 residues. V lost 3 bases and J lost 4, with 12 bases in between. Germline loops: CDR1 SQVTM, CDR2 ANQGSEA. The CDR3 DNA is TGCAGCGTTGAGGTCTCCCAGGGCACTGAAGCTTTCGTT. Its translation is CSVEVSQGTEAFV.

The chain uses TRBV9 and TRBJ1-5; D is perhaps TRBD1 (6 bases). The CDR3 sequence is 14 residues long. The germline V gene encodes CDR1 SGDLS and CDR2 YYNGEE. V dropped 0 bases and J dropped 3 bases, with 7 bases sitting between them. This CDR3 is CASSVGDTNQPQHF. The CDR3, as DNA: TGTGCCAGCAGCGTAGGGGACACCAATCAGCCCCAGCATTTT.

The genes are TRBV6-5 and TRBJ1-3; D might be TRBD1 (5 bases). CDR1 and CDR2 (germline): MNHEY, SVGAGI. The CDR3 consists of 14 residues. Deletions cut 2 bases from V and 11 bases from J, with 16 bases between. CDR3 sequence: CASSYDPTRGAIYF. For the CDR3, the DNA is TGTGCCAGCAGTTACGATCCCACTCGGGGGGCCATATATTTT.

A single count supports this clone. The chain is built from TRBV19 and TRBJ1-2; D perhaps matches TRBD1 (6 bases). CDR3 length: 15 amino acids. Trimming left V 4 bases short and J 2 bases short, with 14 bases between. Germline assignment: CDR1 LNHDA and CDR2 SQIVND (reference sequence). The CDR3 loop reads CASSTPAGENYGYTF. CDR3 coding DNA: TGTGCCAGTAGTACCCCCGCAGGGGAAAACTATGGCTACACCTTC.

The J gene is TRBJ1-2, the V gene TRBV6-4, with D maybe TRBD1 (5 bases). This CDR3 has 12 amino acids. CDR1 and CDR2 from the germline V gene are MRHNA and SNTAGT. Trimming removed 1 base at V and 14 bases at J, with 14 bases between. The CDR3 protein is CASSDYNRRYTF. The CDR3 region has the DNA TGTGCCAGCAGTGACTATAACAGGAGATATACCTTC.

This clone has only a few counts. The V and J genes are TRBV7-9 and TRBJ2-3, with D tentatively TRBD2 (5 bases). Trimming shortened V by 7 bases and J by 3 bases, and 17 bases separated the two germline ends. The length of the CDR3 is 15 residues. Germline V gene sequence: CDR1 SEHNR, CDR2 FQNEAQ (reference sequence). CDR3 nucleotide sequence: TGTGCCAGCATAACGGGGTTGGGTGGAACAGATACGCAGTATTTT. This gives the protein CASITGLGGTDTQYF.

The V and J genes are TRBV6-1 and TRBJ2-5; TRBD1 matches at 7 bases. Trimming took 2 bases from V and 7 from J; bases not matched to a gene: 16. The CDR3 covers 17 residues. In germline, CDR1 is MNHNS, CDR2 SASEGT. The CDR3 loop is CASSERQGGPARGTQYF. As DNA, the CDR3 is TGTGCCAGCAGTGAACGGCAAGGGGGCCCAGCAAGAGGGACCCAGTACTTC.

This clone has only a few counts. The genes are TRBV18 and TRBJ1-5, with 9 bases fitting TRBD1. V trimming: 0 bases; J trimming: 0 bases; junction bases outside the gene matches: 3. This CDR3 is 17 amino acids long. Germline assignment: CDR1 KGHSH and CDR2 LQKENI. The CDR3 DNA follows: TGTGCCAGCTCACCACCGGGACAGGGTTATAGCAATCAGCCCCAGCATTTT. It translates to CASSPPGQGYSNQPQHF.

The genes are TRBV6-5 and TRBJ2-7; 8 nucleotides agree with TRBD1. V shed 2 bases and J 3 bases; nucleotides not matched to a gene: 9. This CDR3 is 16 amino acids long. Germline V lookup: CDR1 MNHEY, CDR2 SVGAGI. The CDR3 here is CASSYALTGASYEQYF. The CDR3 nucleotides read TGTGCCAGCAGTTACGCATTGACAGGGGCGAGCTACGAGCAGTACTTC.

This clone was observed once. V gene TRBV19 combines with J gene TRBJ1-5; maybe TRBD1 (5 bases). This CDR3 is built from 14 residues. Trimming cost V 1 base and J 7 bases, with 11 bases left between them. In germline, CDR1 is LNHDA, CDR2 SQIVND (reference sequence). The CDR3 nucleotides are TGTGCCAGTAGTATAGCAGGGCCAGCCCAGCCCCAGCATTTT. It yields the protein CASSIAGPAQPQHF.

The chain employs TRBV9 and TRBJ1-1, with 8 bases identical to TRBD1. The V segment lost 4 bases and the J segment 0 bases; nucleotides outside the gene matches: 5. The germline gives CDR1 SGDLS, CDR2 YYNGEE. CDR3 length equals 15 residues. DNA of the CDR3: TGTGCCAGCAGCCCCCGGACAGGGATGAACACTGAAGCTTTCTTT. It translates to CASSPRTGMNTEAFF.

The V gene is TRBV30, the J gene TRBJ2-5, with a possible D match to TRBD2 (5 bases). V was clipped by 2 bases and J by 4 bases, with 17 bases between them. The CDR3 consists of 15 residues. Germline CDR1 and CDR2: GTSNPN and SVGIG (reference sequence). CDR3 coding DNA: TGTGCCTGGAGTACCGGCGGTCCTGGAGGAGAGACCCAGTACTTC. Protein: CAWSTGGPGGETQYF.

This clone was counted only a few times. The rearrangement uses TRBV5-5 and TRBJ2-2, with D possibly TRBD1 on 5 matching bases. Germline V lookup: CDR1 SGHKS, CDR2 YYEKEE (reference sequence). This CDR3 spans 14 amino acids. V was cut by 4 bases and J by 6 bases, with 13 bases left in between. The CDR3 sequence is CASSPTWGAGELFF. The CDR3 nucleotides read TGTGCCAGCAGCCCGACCTGGGGCGCCGGGGAGCTGTTTTTT.

CDR3 bases: TGCGCCAGCAGAACAGACAGCTATGAGCAGTTCTTC. Its translation is CASRTDSYEQFF. The rearrangement links TRBV5-1 to TRBJ2-1; a possible D gene is TRBD1 (5 bases). Germline CDR1 reads SGHRS; CDR2 reads YFSETQ. The CDR3 sequence is 12 residues long. Between the trimmed V and J ends, which lost 5 bases and 8 bases, there was a span of 11 bases.

V and J are TRBV5-1 and TRBJ1-1; tentative D call: TRBD1 (5 bases). This CDR3 is built from 15 residues. V was clipped by 5 bases and J by 5 bases, with 19 bases between them. Germline assignment: CDR1 SGHRS and CDR2 YFSETQ. The CDR3 DNA reads as TGCGCCAGCAGGGCAAGGGGAGGCAGGTTGACTGAAGCTTTCTTT. It codes for CASRARGGRLTEAFF.

The rearrangement links TRBV30 to TRBJ2-5; D gene ambiguous. The J call may be mistaken, given a closer DNA end match to TRBJ2-7. The germline V gene encodes CDR1 GTSNPN and CDR2 SVGIG (reference sequence). The CDR3 length is 13 residues. The chain's CDR3 is CAWSVSKLSEQYF. The CDR3 nucleotides are TGTGCCTGGAGTGTATCGAAGTTGTCCGAGCAGTACTTC.

The CDR3 reads CASRGDISGANVLTF. CDR3 DNA: TGCGCCAGCAGAGGGGACATCTCTGGGGCCAACGTCCTGACTTTC. The chain links TRBV5-1 to TRBJ2-6; a possible D gene is TRBD1 (6 bases). The germline V and J ends were trimmed by 5 bases and 0 bases, with 9 bases remaining between them. Germline V CDR1 and CDR2: SGHRS, YFSETQ. This CDR3 region has 15 residues.

This chain uses TRBV7-8 with TRBJ1-2, with 7 bases identical to TRBD1. Germline V gene sequence: CDR1 SGHVS, CDR2 FQNEAQ. The CDR3 loop spans 15 amino acids. Trimming removed 3 bases from V and 5 bases from J; junction bases left unmatched: 9. DNA of the CDR3: TGTGCCAGCAGCTTCGGATTGGGACAGATATATGGCTACACCTTC. Translation gives CASSFGLGQIYGYTF.

The chain has TRBV25-1 and TRBJ1-1, with D unresolved. V lost 7 bases to trimming and J lost 2 bases, with 14 bases between them. This CDR3 has 14 residues. Germline V lookup: CDR1 MGHDK, CDR2 SYGVNS. The CDR3 is CASTLGGSNTEAFF. CDR3 coding DNA: TGTGCCAGCACTTTGGGAGGGTCTAACACTGAAGCTTTCTTT.